The 17 T cell receptor beta chains below come from one sample, sequenced in a study of low-dose radiotherapy and immunotherapy resistance in tumors. Both TCRalpha and TCRbeta chains were reverse transcribed with V-gene-specific primers. TCR amplification used 15 to 20 PCR cycles, a constant-region primer and a V-primer adapter. Each CDR3 protein gets one entry after TCRdb re-called the reads with MiXCR. The top ten hold approximately 6% of the sample, which has 65,000 to 95,000 distinct CDR3 sequences, 15% to 20% seen once. Time point here: before trial treatment. This material consisted of PBMCs, taken before treatment. These receptors were collected from a male donor with prostate cancer.

This clonotype occurred many times. The CDR3 region is CASGPSGGRETQYF. CDR3 coding DNA: TGTGCCAGCGGCCCGTCGGGGGGGCGCGAGACCCAGTACTTC. The chain has TRBV12-3 or TRBV12-4 and TRBJ2-5; TRBD2 aligns across 8 bases. V gave up 8 bases and J gave up 5 bases; unmatched junction bases: 10. CDR3 length equals 14 residues.

In regard to this clonotype: A far larger clone is only one base removed, so a read error is likely. The rearrangement joins TRBV6-8 to TRBJ2-3; 7 bases are shared with TRBD2. The germline V gene has CDR1 MNHGY and CDR2 SAAAGT. V was clipped by 9 bases and J by 2 bases; unmatched bases: 14. The CDR3 extends over 16 amino acids. For the CDR3, the DNA is TGTGCCAGGAGCGGGAAATCAGGTCGTATCACAGATACGCAGTATTTT. This codes for CARSGKSGRITDTQYF.

This clonotype came up many times. The chain employs TRBV2 and TRBJ1-1; 11 bases are a match to TRBD1. Losses at the gene ends were 8 bases for V and 7 bases for J; bases not matched to a gene: 6. Germline CDR1 SNHLY, CDR2 FYNNEI. The CDR3 has 13 amino acids. Here the CDR3 reads CASLRDRGIEAFF. CDR3 sequence (DNA): TGTGCCAGCCTAAGGGACAGGGGGATTGAAGCTTTCTTT.

There are many counts of this clonotype. The chain joins TRBV29-1 to TRBJ2-7; the D gene is possibly TRBD1 (5 bases). CDR1 is SQVTM, CDR2 ANQGSEA, per germline. Trimming cost V 6 bases and J 6 bases, with 12 bases left between them. This CDR3 is built from 11 residues. CDR3 sequence (DNA): TGCAGCGTGGACACCTCGGCCGAGCAGTACTTC. Its translation is CSVDTSAEQYF.

This clonotype came up many times. The V and J genes are TRBV4-2 and TRBJ2-2; D perhaps matches TRBD2 (6 bases). Trimming left V 1 base short and J 1 base short, with 7 bases between. This CDR3 is 15 amino acids long. The V gene's germline CDR1 is LGHNA and CDR2 YNFKEQ. The CDR3 loop reads CASSQVGGNTGELFF. The DNA for the CDR3 is TGTGCCAGCAGCCAAGTGGGGGGGAACACCGGGGAGCTGTTTTTT.

Points on this clonotype: A far larger clone is one nucleotide away, so this likely arose from a read error. The chain uses TRBV5-1 and TRBJ2-7; 9 bases match TRBD1. The CDR3 length is 15 residues. The V gene's germline CDR1 is SGHRS and CDR2 YFSETQ. The trim removed 4 bases at V and 7 bases at J, leaving 12 bases unmatched. CDR3 DNA sequence: TGCGCCAGCAGCGGAGGGGACAGGGAGACCAATGAGCAGTACTTC. Translated, it gives CASSGGDRETNEQYF.

This clonotype was found many times. The chain uses TRBV7-2 and TRBJ2-1; D call uncertain. Germline V gene lookup returns CDR1 SGHTA and CDR2 FQGNSA. V was trimmed by 5 bases and J by 5 bases, leaving 10 bases between them. The CDR3 has 13 amino acids. In nucleotides, the CDR3 is TGTGCCAGCAGCACCCGACGGAACAATGAGCAGTTCTTC. Amino acids: CASSTRRNNEQFF.

The table lists this clonotype with many counts. J is TRBJ2-1 and V is TRBV30; D gene ambiguous. The germline V gene encodes CDR1 GTSNPN and CDR2 SVGIG (reference sequence). V was trimmed by 1 base and J by 8 bases, leaving 6 bases between them. This CDR3 has 11 residues. The CDR3, as DNA: TGTGCCTGGAGTGCAATCCATGAGCAGTTCTTC. Translation gives CAWSAIHEQFF.

To note about this clonotype: A far larger clone differs by one base, so this is likely a read error. This chain links TRBV6-5 with TRBJ1-2; unclear D gene. Germline CDR1 MNHEY, CDR2 SVGAGI. The CDR3 has 12 amino acids. DNA of the CDR3: TGTGCCTGCAGTAACAATAACTATGGCTACACCTTC. Translation: CACSNNNYGYTF.

This clonotype was observed many times. This chain uses TRBV5-8 with TRBJ2-1, with D possibly being TRBD1 (5 bases). V shed 0 bases and J shed 7 bases, with 17 bases lying between them. The germline gives CDR1 SGHTS, CDR2 YDEGEE. The CDR3 runs 16 residues. The CDR3 loop is CASSLGVVRVTNEQFF. The CDR3 DNA reads TGTGCCAGCAGCTTGGGTGTTGTCAGGGTGACGAATGAGCAGTTCTTC.

Details on this clonotype: A read error is the likely source, as a far larger clone sits one nucleotide away. The gene calls are TRBV12-3 or TRBV12-4 and TRBJ2-7; TRBD2 aligns across 16 bases. With V trimmed by 5 bases and J by 7 bases, 8 bases remained unmatched. CDR3 length: 16 residues. DNA of the CDR3: TGTGCCAGCAGTCCCCCGGGACTAGCGGGAGGGTATGAGCAGTACTTC. Translating gives CASSPPGLAGGYEQYF.

This clonotype has ten or more counts. The chain carries TRBV5-4 and TRBJ2-6; D may match TRBD1 or TRBD2 (5 bases each). This CDR3 contains 16 residues. V lost 0 bases and J 4 bases, leaving 11 bases between the germline ends. The V gene's germline CDR1 is SGHNT and CDR2 YYREEE (reference sequence). The CDR3 sequence: CASSLVGGTGANVLTF. The CDR3 nucleotides are TGTGCCAGCAGCTTGGTTGGGGGTACCGGGGCCAACGTCCTGACTTTC.

This clonotype appeared many times. DNA of the CDR3: TGCAGTGCTAGACAGGGGTTTAACTATGGCTACACCTTC. Translation: CSARQGFNYGYTF. This chain links TRBV20-1 with TRBJ1-2, with D maybe TRBD1 (6 bases). Trimming shortened V by 2 bases and J by 1 base, and 8 bases separated the two germline ends. The CDR3 runs to 13 residues. Germline CDR1 and CDR2: DFQATT and SNEGSKA (reference sequence).

This chain links TRBV5-1 with TRBJ2-5; 11 bases align to TRBD2. This CDR3 is built from 16 residues. Germline V lookup: CDR1 SGHRS, CDR2 YFSETQ. The V and J ends lost 4 bases and 10 bases, in that order; junction bases with no gene match: 15. The CDR3 DNA is TGCGCCAGCAGCCCACGACTAGCGGGACCGGTCGGGGTCCAGTACTTC. Protein: CASSPRLAGPVGVQYF.

This clonotype has ten or more counts. The rearrangement joins TRBV20-1 to TRBJ2-1; 10 bases line up with TRBD2. CDR1 is DFQATT and CDR2 is SNEGSKA in the germline V gene (reference sequence). J gave up 2 bases and V 2 bases, and 12 bases lay outside the gene matches. This CDR3 is 18 amino acids long. The CDR3, as DNA: TGCAGTGCTAGACCCCAGGCTAGCGGGAGTCTGCCCTACAATGAGCAGTTCTTC. Encoded protein: CSARPQASGSLPYNEQFF.

This clonotype was seen ten or more times. CDR3 DNA sequence: TGCGCCAGCAGCCAAGTCCCGGACAGGCGAGCCTACGAGCAGTACTTC. This sequence encodes CASSQVPDRRAYEQYF. The rearrangement joins TRBV4-1 to TRBJ2-7, with 7 bases aligning to TRBD1. The CDR3 runs 16 residues. CDR1 and CDR2 from the germline V gene are MGHRA and YSYEKL. The ends lost 1 base at V and 2 bases at J; junction bases unmatched: 8.

The chain has TRBV5-5 and TRBJ2-7, with 9 nucleotides matching TRBD1. Germline assignment: CDR1 SGHKS and CDR2 YYEKEE (reference sequence). The CDR3 is 15 residues long. J lost 5 bases, V lost 4 bases, and 10 bases had no gene match. The CDR3: CASSPDWDRADEQYF. For the CDR3, the DNA is TGTGCCAGCAGCCCTGATTGGGACAGGGCTGACGAGCAGTACTTC. The whole variable domain, remainder taken from reference TRBV5-5 and TRBJ2-7, is DAGVTQSPTHLIKTRGQQVTLRCSPISGHKSVSWYQQVLGQGPQFIFQYYEKEERGRGNFPDRFSARQFPNYSSELNVNALLLGDSALYLCASSPDWDRADEQYFGPGTRLTVT.